The text below deals with one T cell receptor beta chain. The data were taken from a study of T-cell reconstitution after alpha-beta-depleted transplantation in children. Unique molecular identifiers tagged the TCRbeta library. TCRdb re-called the PCR reads with MiXCR, one entry per CDR3 protein. The repertoire holds about 610,000 distinct CDR3 sequences, with over 9.5% as singletons. The sequences come from PBMCs from the stem cell graft donor, collected from the stem cell graft. The origin of this receptor is a human donor who donated a stem cell graft to a child with acute myeloid leukemia.

The CDR3 here is CASSLVSQGQQETQYF. The CDR3 DNA reads TGTGCCAGCAGCTTAGTTTCCCAGGGGCAACAAGAGACCCAGTACTTC. This sequence joins TRBV7-2 and TRBJ2-5; TRBD1 is a possible D gene (6 bases). Germline assignment: CDR1 SGHTA and CDR2 FQGNSA. V was shortened by 1 base and J by 2 bases, with 14 bases between the two germline ends. The CDR3 consists of 16 residues.